The 5 T cell receptor beta chains given below trace back to one sample, sequenced in a study of shared clonotypes between healthy human individuals (dated by TCRdb to about 2020). The library was made by the immunoSEQ multiplex PCR assay. The source is immuneACCESS, and TCRdb retained only in-frame sequences with V and J called. Part of the clones is not carried over; for the studies checked, unresolved V genes explain less than half of this, and the remainder is unexplained. This sample has roughly 2,300,000 clones in its table, and 92% of those were observed once. Of the sample, approximately 0.41% is held by the ten largest clones. Sequencing was performed on naive CD4+ T cells from PBMCs. The cell subset or site label on this specimen signifies: CD45RA+ positively selected. The receptors originated from a man between 18 and 29 years old in good health. Some clones in this sample may be carry-over from other donors' samples.

In regard to this clone: This sample also contains other DNA sequences that code for the same CDR3. V and J are TRBV7-3 and TRBJ2-7; D gene ambiguous. V dropped 1 base and J dropped 4 bases, with 8 bases sitting between them. In germline, CDR1 is SGHTA, CDR2 FQGTGA. CDR3 length equals 13 residues. The CDR3 DNA reads TGTGCCAGCAGCTTAAGTTCTGGTTACGAGCAGTACTTC. Translation: CASSLSSGYEQYF.

The count of this clone is one. This chain joins TRBV5-5 and TRBJ2-2; 7 bases map to TRBD1. The CDR3 runs 16 residues. Trimming cost V 2 bases and J 6 bases; bases outside gene matches: 10. Germline V lookup: CDR1 SGHKS, CDR2 YYEKEE (reference sequence). The CDR3 loop reads CASSFRDSRTAGELFF. The CDR3 DNA reads TGTGCCAGCAGCTTCCGGGACAGCAGAACGGCCGGGGAGCTGTTTTTT.

V usage is TRBV19 and J usage is TRBJ2-7, with 8 bases identical to TRBD1. Trimming removed 4 bases from V and 5 bases from J; junction bases left unmatched: 7. Germline CDR1 is LNHDA and CDR2 is SQIVND (reference sequence). This CDR3 has 14 residues. CDR3 in DNA: TGTGCCAGTAGTAGGCCGGGACAGGTAAACGAGCAGTACTTC. It codes for CASSRPGQVNEQYF.

The V gene is TRBV4-2, the J gene TRBJ2-7; D uncertain. V lost 1 base to trimming and J lost 5 bases, with 15 bases between them. Germline CDR1 and CDR2: LGHNA and YNFKEQ. CDR3 length: 15 residues. CDR3 coding DNA: TGTGCCAGCAGCCAAGTTACCCCGGATACTAACGAGCAGTACTTC. It codes for CASSQVTPDTNEQYF.

The genes are TRBV7-2 and TRBJ1-2; D ambiguous. CDR1 is SGHTA, CDR2 FQGNSA, per germline. The CDR3 spans 13 residues. Trimming took 5 bases from V and 7 from J, leaving 14 bases between them. The CDR3 spells CASSPEEGRGYTF. DNA of the CDR3: TGTGCCAGCAGCCCCGAAGAGGGCCGTGGCTACACCTTC. The variable domain in full, with the rest retrieved from reference TRBV7-2 and TRBJ1-2, is GAGVSQSPSNKVTEKGKDVELRCDPISGHTALYWYRQSLGQGLEFLIYFQGNSAPDKSGLPSDRFSAERTGGSVSTLTIQRTQQEDSAVYLCASSPEEGRGYTFGSGTRLTVV.